The 25 T cell receptor beta chains in this list originate from one sample, sequenced in a study of cytomegalovirus exposure and HLA in healthy donors. Primers included in the PCR were 60 Vbeta and 13 Jbeta primers. Generated by immunoSEQ multiplex PCR, the TCRdb table keeps only in-frame clones and is missing some. The profile shows 150,000 or so clones, roughly 72% of them singletons. The sequencing input was PBMCs. The receptors come from a man aged 25-45 years in good health and CMV-seronegative.

This chain uses TRBV5-8 with TRBJ1-6, with D uncertain. The CDR3 spans 16 residues. The V gene lost 0 bases and the J gene lost 0 bases, with 7 bases spanning the gap. Germline V gene sequence: CDR1 SGHTS, CDR2 YDEGEE. CDR3 DNA sequence: TGTGCCAGCAGCTTGGGGAGAAGCTCCTATAATTCACCCCTCCACTTT. It codes for CASSLGRSSYNSPLHF.

The J gene is TRBJ2-5, the V gene TRBV18, with D possibly matching TRBD2 (7 bases). CDR1 is KGHSH and CDR2 is LQKENI in the germline V gene. V shed 3 bases and J shed 5 bases, with 19 bases lying between them. This CDR3 region has 16 residues. The CDR3 loop reads CASSPKRGGAPETQYF. DNA of the CDR3: TGTGCCAGCTCACCGAAGCGCGGGGGCGCCCCGGAGACCCAGTACTTC. The whole variable domain, remainder taken from reference TRBV18 and TRBJ2-5, is NAGVMQNPRHLVRRRGQEARLRCSPMKGHSHVYWYRQLPEEGLKFMVYLQKENIIDESGMPKERFSAEFPKEGPSILRIQQVVRGDSAAYFCASSPKRGGAPETQYFGPGTRLLVL.

The chain has TRBV27 and TRBJ1-4, with TRBD1 identical over 9 bases. V lost 8 bases, J lost 4 bases, and 8 bases stayed unmatched. The CDR3 consists of 15 residues. Germline values: CDR1 MNHEY, CDR2 SMNVEV (reference sequence). Here the CDR3 DNA reads TGTGCCAGCCTACAGGGGGCGCGTTGTAATGAAAAACTGTTTTTT. This gives the protein CASLQGARCNEKLFF.

With regard to this clone: Other DNA sequences from this sample encode an identical CDR3 as well. The chain links TRBV7-3 to TRBJ1-1; D is possibly TRBD1 (5 bases). Germline CDR1 SGHTA, CDR2 FQGTGA. The CDR3 extends over 13 amino acids. Trimming pared 0 bases from V and 4 bases from J, leaving 6 bases between. The CDR3 protein is CASSLTGGTEAFF. The CDR3, as DNA: TGTGCCAGCAGCTTAACGGGGGGCACTGAAGCTTTCTTT. The full variable domain, with the rest looked up from reference TRBV7-3 and TRBJ1-1, is GAGVSQTPSNKVTEKGKYVELRCDPISGHTALYWYRQSLGQGPEFLIYFQGTGAADDSGLPNDRFFAVRPEGSVSTLKIQRTERGDSAVYLCASSLTGGTEAFFGQGTRLTVV.

The V gene is TRBV9, the J gene TRBJ2-2; D possibly corresponds to TRBD2 (6 bases). Germline V lookup: CDR1 SGDLS, CDR2 YYNGEE. The CDR3 contains 16 residues. V lost 4 bases to trimming and J lost 7 bases, with 20 bases between them. The CDR3 DNA is TGTGCCAGCAGCTCTACCGGGACTTACCTCCTCGGGGAGCTGTTTTTT. It yields the protein CASSSTGTYLLGELFF.

The chain recombines TRBV6-1 with TRBJ1-5; TRBD1 aligns across 7 bases. This CDR3 contains 13 residues. Germline V gene sequence: CDR1 MNHNS, CDR2 SASEGT. With V trimmed by 6 bases and J by 6 bases, 5 bases remained unmatched. The CDR3 DNA reads TGTGCCAGCAGAGACAGGGAGGTTCAGCCCCAGCATTTT. The encoded protein is CASRDREVQPQHF.

V is TRBV27 and J is TRBJ2-5, with a possible D match to TRBD1 (6 bases). The V end lost 6 bases, the J end lost 4 bases, and 12 bases lay between the germline ends. The CDR3 extends over 13 amino acids. The germline gives CDR1 MNHEY, CDR2 SMNVEV (reference sequence). CDR3 sequence: CASRDTGLETQYF. In DNA form, the CDR3 reads TGTGCCAGCAGGGATACAGGGTTAGAGACCCAGTACTTC.

The gene calls are TRBV5-4 and TRBJ1-1; TRBD1 matches 12 bases. Trimming cost V 0 bases and J 6 bases; bases outside gene matches: 6. The length of the CDR3 is 16 residues. Germline assignment: CDR1 SGHNT and CDR2 YYREEE (reference sequence). The CDR3 region has the DNA TGTGCCAGCAGCTTGGGGGGACAGGGGGCTACCGCTGAAGCTTTCTTT. Protein sequence: CASSLGGQGATAEAFF. The full variable domain, its missing parts supplied by reference TRBV5-4 and TRBJ1-1, is ETGVTQSPTHLIKTRGQQVTLRCSSQSGHNTVSWYQQALGQGPQFIFQYYREEENGRGNFPPRFSGLQFPNYSSELNVNALELDDSALYLCASSLGGQGATAEAFFGQGTRLTVV.

CDR3 in DNA: TGTGCCAGCAGTTTTTCCGGGACAGGGGGGTTAGGGCAGTACTTC. Protein product: CASSFSGTGGLGQYF. The chain uses TRBV27 and TRBJ2-5; 11 nucleotides agree with TRBD1. V was pared by 3 bases and J by 11 bases, with 11 bases of the junction left unmatched. CDR1 MNHEY and CDR2 SMNVEV come from the germline V gene (reference sequence). CDR3 length: 15 amino acids.

This chain connects TRBV9 to TRBJ2-6; D gene unclear. V was cut by 0 bases and J by 1 base, with 17 bases left in between. Germline values: CDR1 SGDLS, CDR2 YYNGEE. CDR3 length: 19 amino acids. The CDR3 nucleotides are TGTGCCAGCAGCGTAGAAAAAGGTTATCCCGGGTCTGGGGCCAACGTCCTGACTTTC. Amino acid sequence: CASSVEKGYPGSGANVLTF.

The chain couples TRBV5-1 to TRBJ2-5; 12 bases match TRBD2. This CDR3 region has 18 residues. J gave up 0 bases and V 0 bases, and 6 bases lay outside the gene matches. The germline V gene has CDR1 SGHRS and CDR2 YFSETQ. The CDR3 loop reads CASSLGLAGEPYQETQYF. In nucleotides, the CDR3 is TGCGCCAGCAGCTTGGGACTAGCGGGGGAACCGTACCAAGAGACCCAGTACTTC.

CDR3 region: CASSLMVAEETQYF. CDR3 DNA: TGTGCCAGCAGCTTGATGGTGGCAGAAGAGACCCAGTACTTC. The chain employs TRBV5-8 and TRBJ2-5, with D uncertain. Germline V gene lookup returns CDR1 SGHTS and CDR2 YDEGEE. The CDR3 is 14 residues long. V gave up 1 base and J gave up 3 bases, with 10 bases separating them.

V and J are TRBV30 and TRBJ1-2, with D possibly matching TRBD1 (5 bases). CDR1 is GTSNPN, CDR2 SVGIG, per germline (reference sequence). V lost 4 bases, J lost 7 bases, and 19 bases lay in between. The CDR3 length is 14 residues. The CDR3 region is CAWKRRGLAGGYTF. CDR3 bases: TGTGCCTGGAAGCGGAGGGGTCTAGCCGGTGGCTACACCTTC.

In this sample, this clone turned up once. The chain joins TRBV28 to TRBJ2-7; the match to TRBD2 covers 8 bases. V lost 7 bases to trimming and J lost 7 bases; unmatched junction nucleotides: 18. This CDR3 is 16 amino acids long. Germline-derived CDR1 and CDR2 are MDHEN and SYDVKM. The CDR3 region is CASTPAGGGPGSEQYF. The CDR3 DNA reads TGTGCCAGCACCCCAGCCGGGGGGGGGCCAGGAAGTGAGCAGTACTTC.

This clone was observed a single time. The chain is built from TRBV27 and TRBJ2-1; a possible D gene is TRBD1 (5 bases). Germline-derived CDR1 and CDR2 are MNHEY and SMNVEV (reference sequence). This CDR3 has 15 amino acids. V was trimmed by 4 bases and J by 9 bases, leaving 19 bases between them. The CDR3 DNA sequence: TGTGCCAGCAGTTCGACCGCGGACACGTTGGGTGAGCAGTTCTTC. Its protein is CASSSTADTLGEQFF.

The rearrangement joins TRBV11-2 to TRBJ2-1; 10 nucleotides match TRBD2. The CDR3 contains 12 residues. Germline V gene data show CDR1 as SGHAT and CDR2 as FQNNGV. The V gene end was trimmed by 9 bases and the J gene end by 9 bases; junction bases not matched to a gene: 5. The CDR3 bases are TGTGCCAGTTTAGCGGGGGGACTTGAGCAGTTCTTC. It yields the protein CASLAGGLEQFF.

This clone has more than one count but fewer than ten. The gene calls are TRBV6-6 and TRBJ1-1; possible D gene TRBD1, 6 bases. V was pared by 6 bases and J by 11 bases, with 19 bases between. Germline CDR1 reads MNHNY; CDR2 reads SVGAGI (reference sequence). CDR3 length: 13 residues. In DNA form, the CDR3 reads TGTGCCAGCAGCCCTGGTGGGGGCTCCGTGGCTTTCTTT. Amino acids: CASSPGGGSVAFF.

This clone was observed once. The gene calls are TRBV2 and TRBJ1-2; 7 bases agree with TRBD1. This CDR3 region has 14 residues. The germline V gene has CDR1 SNHLY and CDR2 FYNNEI. J was trimmed by 4 bases and V by 6 bases; bases with no gene match: 8. CDR3 residues: CASRGDSSFYGYTF. CDR3 in DNA: TGTGCCAGCAGAGGGGACAGTTCATTCTATGGCTACACCTTC.

This clone appeared once. The rearrangement joins TRBV6-6 to TRBJ1-3; unclear D gene. Germline CDR1 and CDR2: MNHNY and SVGAGI (reference sequence). The V gene lost 4 bases and the J gene lost 3 bases, with 10 bases spanning the gap. This CDR3 is 14 amino acids long. CDR3 residues: CASSSLRDGNTIYF. Written as DNA, the CDR3 is TGTGCCAGCAGTTCTTTGAGGGATGGAAACACCATATATTTT.

The V call is TRBV9, the J call TRBJ1-1, with D hard to call. The V gene's germline CDR1 is SGDLS and CDR2 YYNGEE. V was pared by 0 bases and J by 1 base, with 4 bases between. The CDR3 is made up of 13 amino acids. The CDR3 region is CASSVERNTEAFF. The CDR3 DNA reads as TGTGCCAGCAGCGTAGAGAGGAACACTGAAGCTTTCTTT.

CDR3 DNA sequence: TGTGCCAGCAGCTTAGCGGGGGGGCAAGAGACCCAGTACTTC. Its translation: CASSLAGGQETQYF. The V call is TRBV7-9, the J call TRBJ2-5; 7 nucleotides align to TRBD2. Germline assignment: CDR1 SEHNR and CDR2 FQNEAQ (reference sequence). The ends lost 0 bases at V and 2 bases at J; junction bases unmatched: 0. The CDR3 contains 14 residues.

The chain carries TRBV5-1 and TRBJ2-5, with D unclear. The DNA end is a closer match to TRBJ2-7, so the J assignment may be wrong. The CDR3 runs to 13 residues. CDR1 SGHRS and CDR2 YFSETQ come from the germline V gene. The CDR3 sequence: CASSLPVTYEQYF. CDR3 in DNA: TGCGCCAGCAGCTTGCCCGTAACCTACGAGCAGTACTTC.

This rearrangement joins TRBV10-1 to TRBJ2-1; 12 positions match TRBD2. Germline CDR1 reads WNHNN; CDR2 reads SYGVQD (reference sequence). V lost 4 bases and J lost 0; bases outside the gene matches: 7. The CDR3 sequence is 18 residues long. In nucleotides, the CDR3 is TGCGCCAGCAGTGGGACTAGCGGGGTATCCGTCTCCTACAATGAGCAGTTCTTC. Amino acids: CASSGTSGVSVSYNEQFF.

V gene TRBV19 combines with J gene TRBJ1-2, with D tentatively TRBD1 (5 bases). CDR3 size: 12 residues. In germline, CDR1 is LNHDA, CDR2 SQIVND (reference sequence). V was shortened by 6 bases and J by 8 bases, with 13 bases between the two germline ends. The CDR3 DNA follows: TGTGCCAGTAGGGAGACAGCGTCCGGCTACACCTTC. Residues: CASRETASGYTF.

The J gene is TRBJ2-6, the V gene TRBV6-4, with a weak D call TRBD2 (5 bases). The germline V gene has CDR1 MRHNA and CDR2 SNTAGT. Deletions cut 4 bases from V and 0 bases from J, with 13 bases between. This CDR3 comprises 17 residues. In DNA form, the CDR3 reads TGTGCCAGCAGTGGCGGCCCCGGAGGCTCTGGGGCCAACGTCCTGACTTTC. Encoded protein: CASSGGPGGSGANVLTF.